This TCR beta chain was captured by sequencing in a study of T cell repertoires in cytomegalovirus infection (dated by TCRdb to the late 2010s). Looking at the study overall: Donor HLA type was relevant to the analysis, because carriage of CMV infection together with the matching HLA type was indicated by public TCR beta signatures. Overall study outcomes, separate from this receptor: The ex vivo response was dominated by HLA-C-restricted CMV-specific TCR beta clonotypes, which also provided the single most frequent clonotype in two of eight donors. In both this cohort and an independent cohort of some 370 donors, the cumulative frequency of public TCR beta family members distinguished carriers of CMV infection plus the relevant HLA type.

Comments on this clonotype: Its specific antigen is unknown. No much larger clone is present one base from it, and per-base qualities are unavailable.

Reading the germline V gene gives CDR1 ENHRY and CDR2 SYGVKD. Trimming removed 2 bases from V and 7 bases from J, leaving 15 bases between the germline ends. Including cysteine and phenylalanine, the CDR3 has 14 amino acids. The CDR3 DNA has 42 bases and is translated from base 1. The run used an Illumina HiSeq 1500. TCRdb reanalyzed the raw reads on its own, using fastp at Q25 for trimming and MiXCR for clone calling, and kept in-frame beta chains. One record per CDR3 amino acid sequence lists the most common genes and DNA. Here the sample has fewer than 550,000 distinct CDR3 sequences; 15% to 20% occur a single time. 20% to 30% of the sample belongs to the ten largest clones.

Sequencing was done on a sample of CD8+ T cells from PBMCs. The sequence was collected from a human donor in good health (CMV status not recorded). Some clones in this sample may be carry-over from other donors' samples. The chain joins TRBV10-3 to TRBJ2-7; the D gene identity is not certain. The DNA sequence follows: TGTGCCATCAGTGAGCAGTCGCAGGCGTCGGAGCAGTACTTC. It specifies CAISEQSQASEQYF.